The next 2 T cell receptor beta chains were all read from a single sample in a study of cytomegalovirus exposure and HLA in healthy donors. TCRdb keeps only in-frame clones here, not all; method: immunoSEQ multiplex PCR. The sample holds about 190,000 clones; 86% are singletons and the top ten take over 1.3%. The sample taken for sequencing was PBMCs. These receptors came from a woman aged 18-29 years in good health and CMV-seronegative.

The chain has TRBV19 and TRBJ2-7, with 8 bases aligning to TRBD2. Germline CDR1 and CDR2: LNHDA and SQIVND (reference sequence). V lost 3 bases, J lost 7 bases, and 5 bases stayed unmatched. The CDR3 spans 13 residues. The CDR3 is CASSMISGNEQYF. CDR3 nucleotides: TGTGCCAGTAGTATGATTAGCGGGAATGAGCAGTACTTC.

This sequence joins TRBV6-5 and TRBJ2-1; 10 positions match TRBD2. The V gene end was trimmed by 6 bases and the J gene end by 15 bases; junction bases not matched to a gene: 14. This CDR3 has 14 residues. Germline values: CDR1 MNHEY, CDR2 SVGAGI. In DNA, the CDR3 is TGTGCCAGCAGACCTCCGAGCGGGGGGGCGATTATGTTCTTC. This codes for CASRPPSGGAIMFF.